Below, 30 T cell receptor beta chains from the same sample are listed, as sequenced in a study of T cell responses to AZD1222 COVID-19 vaccine. Libraries were prepared by immunoSEQ multiplex PCR; TCRdb keeps only in-frame clonotypes and omits some of them. The table has about 55,000 clones, 87% seen once. The source was peripheral blood, collected on day 0 of AZD1222 vaccination. The source of these receptors is an adult in good health.

This sequence joins TRBV7-6 and TRBJ2-1; 11 nucleotides match TRBD2. J lost 4 bases, V lost 6 bases, and 8 bases had no gene match. CDR1 SGHVS and CDR2 FNYEAQ come from the germline V gene. This CDR3 contains 16 residues. The CDR3 loop reads CASSISGGAFYNEQFF. The CDR3 nucleotides read TGTGCCAGCAGTATTAGCGGGGGGGCGTTTTACAATGAGCAGTTCTTC.

V gene TRBV10-3 combines with J gene TRBJ1-1; no firm D call. Looked up from germline, CDR1 is ENHRY and CDR2 is SYGVKD. Trimming pared 4 bases from V and 0 bases from J, leaving 3 bases between. CDR3 length: 12 residues. The CDR3 DNA reads TGTGCCATCAGTGCTATGAACACTGAAGCTTTCTTT. The encoded protein is CAISAMNTEAFF.

The V and J genes are TRBV5-1 and TRBJ1-1; 7 positions match TRBD1. The CDR3 runs 16 residues. CDR1 is SGHRS and CDR2 is YFSETQ in the germline V gene. The V and J ends lost 3 bases and 4 bases, in that order; junction bases with no gene match: 12. CDR3 residues: CASSSQSTGTGTEAFF. Here the CDR3 DNA reads TGCGCCAGCAGCTCTCAATCGACAGGGACGGGCACTGAAGCTTTCTTT.

This clone was detected only a few times. The chain carries TRBV15 and TRBJ1-5; D gene unclear. V lost 5 bases and J lost 5, with 10 bases in between. The CDR3 runs 13 residues. Germline V gene sequence: CDR1 LNHNV, CDR2 YYDKDF (reference sequence). CDR3 DNA: TGTGCCACCAGCCTTGAAGATCATCAGCCCCAGCATTTT. This translates into CATSLEDHQPQHF.

The chain joins TRBV30 to TRBJ1-1; D is perhaps TRBD1 (6 bases). CDR1 is GTSNPN and CDR2 is SVGIG in the germline V gene (reference sequence). V was clipped by 5 bases and J by 8 bases, with 15 bases between them. CDR3 length: 12 amino acids. This CDR3 is CAWDRPSLEAFF. CDR3 bases: TGTGCCTGGGACAGGCCCTCTTTGGAAGCTTTCTTT.

This chain links TRBV2 with TRBJ1-1; possibly TRBD1 for D (5 bases). The length of the CDR3 is 12 residues. CDR1 is SNHLY and CDR2 is FYNNEI in the germline V gene. V lost 5 bases and J lost 5, with 9 bases in between. DNA for the CDR3: TGTGCCAGCAGTCTCAGGGTTACTGAAGCTTTCTTT. It translates to CASSLRVTEAFF.

This clone turned up a few times. The chain has TRBV19 and TRBJ2-7; D is possibly TRBD1 (6 bases). The CDR3 is made up of 16 amino acids. Germline V gene sequence: CDR1 LNHDA, CDR2 SQIVND (reference sequence). The V end was cut by 5 bases, the J end by 0 bases, with 17 bases between. This chain's CDR3 is CASSRAGAFYSYEQYF. The CDR3 DNA reads TGTGCCAGTAGTCGGGCAGGGGCCTTCTACTCCTACGAGCAGTACTTC. Full variable domain (missing parts from reference TRBV19 and TRBJ2-7): DGGITQSPKYLFRKEGQNVTLSCEQNLNHDAMYWYRQDPGQGLRLIYYSQIVNDFQKGDIAEGYSVSREKKESFPLTVTSAQKNPTAFYLCASSRAGAFYSYEQYFGPGTRLTVT.

The chain carries TRBV21-1 and TRBJ2-3; no check of the table's D call, TRBD2, against the DNA was made. TRBV21-1 is an annotated pseudogene. This CDR3 contains 18 residues. CDR3 protein: CASSKVPNRLARTDTQYF. In DNA form, the CDR3 reads TGTGCCAGCAGCAAGGTCCCTAATCGACTAGCCCGCACAGATACGCAGTATTTT.

The chain combines TRBV7-6 with TRBJ2-3; D call uncertain. Germline V CDR1 and CDR2: SGHVS, FNYEAQ. CDR3 length: 15 residues. V was cut by 3 bases and J by 6 bases, with 16 bases left in between. The CDR3 is CASSLRLWGVDTQYF. CDR3 in DNA: TGTGCCAGCAGCTTGAGACTGTGGGGTGTTGATACGCAGTATTTT.

V usage is TRBV3-1 (or the pseudogene TRBV3-2) and J usage is TRBJ2-3, with D unresolved. Germline CDR1 reads LGHDT; CDR2 reads YNNKEL (reference sequence). The CDR3 runs 17 residues. With 0 bases removed from V and 0 bases from J, the gap between germline ends came to 13 bases. The CDR3 region has the DNA TGTGCCAGCAGCCAAGATTCACAGTGGGCTAGCACAGATACGCAGTATTTT. Its translation: CASSQDSQWASTDTQYF.

The chain recombines TRBV6-6 with TRBJ1-5; no clear D. V was shortened by 7 bases and J by 9 bases, with 13 bases between the two germline ends. There are 12 residues in the CDR3. Germline-derived CDR1 and CDR2 are MNHNY and SVGAGI (reference sequence). The CDR3 sequence: CASTRGVGPQHF. The CDR3 nucleotides read TGTGCCAGCACGCGGGGAGTCGGGCCCCAGCATTTT.

The chain has TRBV10-3 and TRBJ1-3, with 8 positions matching TRBD1. Germline lookup yields CDR1 ENHRY and CDR2 SYGVKD. V was pared by 9 bases and J by 6 bases, with 7 bases of the junction left unmatched. The CDR3 consists of 13 residues. The CDR3 region has the DNA TGTGCCATTTCGACAGGGGCAGAAAACACCATATATTTT. Its protein product is CAISTGAENTIYF.

The gene calls are TRBV5-4 and TRBJ1-1; D might be TRBD1 (5 bases). The CDR3 is made up of 13 amino acids. The germline V gene encodes CDR1 SGHNT and CDR2 YYREEE (reference sequence). The germline V and J ends were trimmed by 4 bases and 1 base, with 8 bases remaining between them. Here the CDR3 DNA reads TGTGCCAGCAGCCTGACAGAGAACACTGAAGCTTTCTTT. Translated: CASSLTENTEAFF.

The chain employs TRBV4-3 and TRBJ2-7, with D maybe TRBD1 (6 bases). CDR3 length: 13 residues. Germline CDR1 LGHNA, CDR2 YSLEER. The ends were cut back, 0 bases at V and 9 bases at J, with 12 bases in the middle. The CDR3 here is CASSQDRAGAQYF. CDR3 bases: TGCGCCAGCAGCCAAGATCGGGCAGGGGCGCAGTACTTC.

CDR3 region: CASSLERVNRQPQHF. The CDR3 nucleotides read TGTGCCAGCAGCTTAGAGAGGGTCAACCGTCAGCCCCAGCATTTT. V usage is TRBV7-8 and J usage is TRBJ1-5; D remains unclear. Per the germline V gene, CDR1 is SGHVS and CDR2 is FQNEAQ. This CDR3 spans 15 amino acids. V gave up 1 base and J gave up 6 bases, with 13 bases separating them.

This chain connects TRBV29-1 to TRBJ2-7; D gene ambiguous. Germline V CDR1 and CDR2: SQVTM, ANQGSEA. V lost 2 bases and J lost 1, with 9 bases in between. The CDR3 contains 13 residues. The CDR3 coding sequence is TGCAGCGTTGAAAGTCCAGGTTCCTACGAGCAGTACTTC. This translates into CSVESPGSYEQYF.

The CDR3 reads CASSTTTGVRVYGYTF. Here the CDR3 DNA reads TGTGCCAGTAGTACCACGACAGGGGTTAGGGTCTATGGCTACACCTTC. This rearrangement joins TRBV19 to TRBJ1-2; 8 bases are a match to TRBD1. The V segment lost 4 bases and the J segment 4 bases; nucleotides outside the gene matches: 11. CDR1 LNHDA and CDR2 SQIVND come from the germline V gene (reference sequence). CDR3 size: 16 residues. The entire variable domain, with the rest obtained from reference TRBV19 and TRBJ1-2, is as follows: DGGITQSPKYLFRKEGQNVTLSCEQNLNHDAMYWYRQDPGQGLRLIYYSQIVNDFQKGDIAEGYSVSREKKESFPLTVTSAQKNPTAFYLCASSTTTGVRVYGYTFGSGTRLTVV.

The rearrangement links TRBV7-8 to TRBJ1-1, with D possibly matching TRBD1 (5 bases). This CDR3 spans 12 amino acids. Deletions cut 6 bases from V and 10 bases from J, with 15 bases between. Looked up from germline, CDR1 is SGHVS and CDR2 is FQNEAQ. The CDR3 DNA is TGTGCCAGCAGTACTCGGGGGTGGGGAGCTTTCTTT. Translation gives CASSTRGWGAFF.

V gene TRBV10-3 combines with J gene TRBJ1-2; 10 bases match TRBD1. J gave up 5 bases and V 2 bases, and 2 bases lay outside the gene matches. The germline CDR1 and CDR2 sequences are ENHRY and SYGVKD. There are 14 residues in the CDR3. CDR3 DNA: TGTGCCATCAGTGAGACGGGACAGGGGTATGGCTACACCTTC. Encoded protein: CAISETGQGYGYTF.

This chain joins TRBV30 and TRBJ2-5; TRBD2 is a possible D gene (7 bases). CDR3 length equals 15 residues. Germline assignment: CDR1 GTSNPN and CDR2 SVGIG (reference sequence). Trimming took 0 bases from V and 1 from J, leaving 12 bases between them. CDR3 residues: CAWSVPRGPQETQYF. Here the CDR3 DNA reads TGTGCCTGGAGTGTACCGCGGGGGCCCCAAGAGACCCAGTACTTC.

This chain uses TRBV27 with TRBJ1-6; D perhaps matches TRBD1 (6 bases). V was clipped by 5 bases and J by 10 bases, with 18 bases between them. The length of the CDR3 is 15 residues. The V gene's germline CDR1 is MNHEY and CDR2 SMNVEV (reference sequence). The DNA of the CDR3 is TGTGCCAGCAGTCCTCTAACAGGGACGGGGTCACCCCTCCACTTT. Translation: CASSPLTGTGSPLHF.

The chain's CDR3 is CASSQFRGTDHTEAFF. The CDR3 DNA follows: TGCGCCAGCAGTCAATTCCGCGGGACAGACCACACTGAAGCTTTCTTT. J is TRBJ1-1 and V is TRBV23-1, with 7 bases that match TRBD1. TRBV23-1 is annotated as an ORF whose role is uncertain. J gave up 3 bases and V 1 base, and 8 bases lay outside the gene matches. CDR3 length: 16 residues.

This chain uses TRBV5-4 with TRBJ2-7; 8 bases map to TRBD1. CDR1 SGHNT and CDR2 YYREEE come from the germline V gene (reference sequence). V lost 9 bases, J lost 1 base, and 9 bases stayed unmatched. The CDR3 extends over 14 amino acids. CDR3 region: CAIGFGQGSYEQYF. Written as DNA, the CDR3 is TGTGCCATCGGTTTCGGACAGGGATCCTACGAGCAGTACTTC.

This sequence joins TRBV7-2 and TRBJ1-2, with TRBD1 matching over 7 bases. The CDR3 sequence is 14 residues long. Germline CDR1 is SGHTA and CDR2 is FQGNSA. V dropped 5 bases and J dropped 8; count of bases not matched to a gene: 11. Written as DNA, the CDR3 is TGTGCCAGCAGCACCCATCTACAGGGGAGCGGCTACACCTTC. It specifies CASSTHLQGSGYTF.

The J gene is TRBJ2-7, the V gene TRBV25-1; either TRBD1 or TRBD2 may supply D (5 bases each). CDR3 length: 13 residues. V was clipped by 4 bases and J by 9 bases, with 16 bases between them. In germline, CDR1 is MGHDK, CDR2 SYGVNS. In DNA, the CDR3 is TGTGCCAGCAGTGGTCCGGGACGGCTCGGGCAGTACTTC. Its translation: CASSGPGRLGQYF.

The rearrangement joins TRBV12-3 or TRBV12-4 to TRBJ1-2; D might be TRBD1 (6 bases). The CDR3 is made up of 13 amino acids. V was trimmed by 8 bases and J by 7 bases, leaving 17 bases between them. CDR3 nucleotides: TGTGCCAGCTCTAAGGGGGAGTGGGGTGGCTACACCTTC. Amino acids: CASSKGEWGGYTF.

The chain recombines TRBV9 with TRBJ2-2; 9 bases are a match to TRBD1. With 3 bases clipped from V and 5 bases from J, the junction kept 20 bases outside the gene matches. CDR3 length: 20 amino acids. Germline CDR1 SGDLS, CDR2 YYNGEE. The CDR3 loop reads CASSAPGQGINGLGTGELFF. CDR3 DNA: TGTGCCAGCAGCGCCCCGGGACAGGGTATTAATGGTTTGGGGACCGGGGAGCTGTTTTTT.

The V gene is TRBV9, the J gene TRBJ2-1; 8 bases map to TRBD1. CDR3 size: 15 residues. The V segment lost 4 bases and the J segment 2 bases; nucleotides outside the gene matches: 5. Germline loops: CDR1 SGDLS, CDR2 YYNGEE. CDR3 in amino acids: CASSRQGLTYNEQFF. In nucleotides, the CDR3 is TGTGCCAGCAGCCGACAGGGGCTGACCTACAATGAGCAGTTCTTC.

The chain employs TRBV19 and TRBJ1-5, with D unresolved. Germline assignment: CDR1 LNHDA and CDR2 SQIVND (reference sequence). Trimming pared 3 bases from V and 7 bases from J, leaving 13 bases between. This CDR3 comprises 14 residues. The CDR3 DNA reads as TGTGCCAGTAGTATTTTTAGCAACGCGCAGCCCCAGCATTTT. It is translated as CASSIFSNAQPQHF.

The genes are TRBV6-2 or TRBV6-3 and TRBJ1-2; TRBD1 agrees at 10 bases. The CDR3 contains 15 residues. The trim removed 4 bases at V and 6 bases at J, leaving 8 bases unmatched. Germline V gene sequence: CDR1 MNHEY, CDR2 SVGEGT. CDR3 in DNA: TGTGCCAGCAGTTTCCGACAGGGGGCTTCAAATGGCTACACCTTC. Its translation: CASSFRQGASNGYTF.